Listed below are T cell receptor beta chains from one sample, sequenced in a study of T cells in Graves' hyperthyroidism and ophthalmopathy. TCRdb reanalysed the multiplex PCR reads using MiXCR and keeps one entry per CDR3 protein. The table lists 300,000 to 500,000 distinct CDR3 sequences, about 15% of them singletons. Sequencing used blood. The receptors originated from a young woman with Graves' hyperthyroidism. The conserved cysteine and the conserved F or W are not part of the CDR3 here.

J: TRBJ2-7; V: TRBV7-9; length: 11; CDR3: ASSLYGTNEQY
J: TRBJ2-1; V: TRBV6-2/TRBV6-3; length: 15; CDR3: ASTYREAVLNDNEQF
J: TRBJ1-6; V: TRBV5-1; length: 12; CDR3: ASSPSGAGSPLH
J: TRBJ2-5; V: TRBV28; length: 13; CDR3: ASSLMGDGQETQY
J: TRBJ2-5; V: TRBV11-2; length: 12; CDR3: ASSAGRAQETQY
J: TRBJ1-2; V: TRBV14; length: 11; CDR3: ASSQYGTYGYT
J: TRBJ2-7; V: TRBV12-3/TRBV12-4; length: 13; CDR3: ASSPRLAGVGEQY
J: TRBJ2-3; V: TRBV5-4; length: 10; CDR3: ASSGDSPGEY
J: TRBJ2-3; V: TRBV15; length: 11; CDR3: ATSRDGRDTQY
J: TRBJ2-5; V: TRBV12-3/TRBV12-4; length: 12; CDR3: ASVTSGSWETQY
J: TRBJ1-1; V: TRBV5-1; length: 13; CDR3: ASSPNRDGYTEAF
J: TRBJ2-3; V: TRBV2; length: 12; CDR3: ASTGTGSTDTQY
J: TRBJ2-3; V: TRBV12-3/TRBV12-4; length: 13; CDR3: ASLRGINGGDTQY
J: TRBJ1-6; V: TRBV28; length: 13; CDR3: ASSQGDRNNSPLH
J: TRBJ2-1; V: TRBV5-1; length: 13; CDR3: ASSTQGQSYNEQF
J: TRBJ1-2; V: TRBV6-1; length: 12; CDR3: ASRGGAQLYGYT
J: TRBJ2-1; V: TRBV6-2/TRBV6-3; length: 14; CDR3: ASSSPEGSPYNERF
J: TRBJ2-5; V: TRBV7-9; length: 15; CDR3: ASSSTMTGLARETQY
J: TRBJ1-3; V: TRBV13; length: 14; CDR3: AGSPGRRGPGNTIY
J: TRBJ1-5; V: TRBV27; length: 11; CDR3: ASSLGGGQPQH
J: TRBJ2-3; V: TRBV3-1; length: 14; CDR3: ASSQVHSGPADTQY
J: TRBJ2-2; V: TRBV4-1; length: 13; CDR3: ASSQGQGGTGELF
J: TRBJ2-1; V: TRBV19; length: 14; CDR3: ASSIGRAGVWLEQF
J: TRBJ1-2; V: TRBV7-9; length: 11; CDR3: ASSPETNYGYT
J: TRBJ2-3; V: TRBV20-1; length: 13; CDR3: SARRAGGNTDTQY
J: TRBJ2-3; V: TRBV20-1; length: 13; CDR3: SAVSLAESGDTQY
J: TRBJ2-1; V: TRBV7-8; length: 14; CDR3: ASSLRSSGSLHEQF
J: TRBJ2-3; V: TRBV10-3; length: 16; CDR3: AISDSRGSGSATDTQY
J: TRBJ2-3; V: TRBV7-6; length: 13; CDR3: ASSLEGGLTDTQY
J: TRBJ2-3; V: TRBV27; length: 14; CDR3: ASSTLAGDLWDTQY
J: TRBJ2-3; V: TRBV2; length: 12; CDR3: ASIGRLRTDTQY
J: TRBJ2-2; V: TRBV12-3/TRBV12-4; length: 12; CDR3: ASSYGYNTGELF
J: TRBJ2-7; V: TRBV11-2; length: 13; CDR3: ASSLGARGLGRQY
J: TRBJ2-5; V: TRBV3-1; length: 16; CDR3: ASSQDLITAGRQETQY
J: TRBJ1-1; V: TRBV5-1; length: 11; CDR3: ASSLVGHSEAF
J: TRBJ2-2; V: TRBV5-1; length: 13; CDR3: ASSLAAANTGELF
J: TRBJ1-5; V: TRBV28; length: 9; CDR3: ASRNNQPQH
J: TRBJ2-1; V: TRBV6-1; length: 12; CDR3: ASSTQGVNNEQF
J: TRBJ2-7; V: TRBV14; length: 11; CDR3: ASSQEGRYEQY
J: TRBJ1-5; V: TRBV18; length: 11; CDR3: ASSPGRDQPQH
J: TRBJ2-1; V: TRBV28; length: 15; CDR3: ASSGTGTSGIYNEQF
J: TRBJ2-2; V: TRBV30; length: 13; CDR3: AWKLAGKNTGELF
J: TRBJ1-1; V: TRBV11-2; length: 12; CDR3: ASSLGSRGTEAF
J: TRBJ2-1; V: TRBV7-9; length: 16; CDR3: ASSLALRTSGSYNEQS
J: TRBJ1-1; V: TRBV28; length: 12; CDR3: ASSLEGGPTEAF
J: TRBJ1-4; V: TRBV7-2; length: 17; CDR3: ASSLTGSRQGAANEKLF
J: TRBJ2-1; V: TRBV28; length: 14; CDR3: ASSPRGIGSYNEQF
J: TRBJ2-1; V: TRBV5-1; length: 13; CDR3: ASSLGTGGGNEQF
J: TRBJ2-2; V: TRBV12-3/TRBV12-4; length: 13; CDR3: ASRPGRRNTGELF
J: TRBJ1-3; V: TRBV7-8; length: 15; CDR3: ASSDLISVDGRNTIY
J: TRBJ2-7; V: TRBV7-2; length: 16; CDR3: ASSLESLGRESSYEQY
J: TRBJ2-1; V: TRBV9; length: 13; CDR3: ASSATSGTGNEQF